This TCR beta chain came from a study of blood T cell repertoires in COVID-19. About the study: Acute and convalescent COVID-19 samples came from the United States, Italy and Spain.

Per the original data handling: Reference gene primer amplification in the assay estimated nucleated cell counts. TCRdb keeps only in-frame clones here, not all; method: immunoSEQ multiplex PCR. V, J and clone size are taken as reported in that table, and D and trimming were inferred from the DNA itself. The sample holds about 250,000 clones; about nine tenths are singletons and the top ten take 1.5% to 2%. The sequencing input was peripheral blood. The TCR was taken from a woman between 55 and 75 years old who had recovered from COVID-19.

CDR3 region: CASSLGGSPMNTEAFF. CDR3 coding DNA: TGTGCCAGCAGTTTAGGAGGTTCCCCTATGAACACTGAAGCTTTCTTT. The chain combines TRBV28 with TRBJ1-1, with D unresolved. The V gene's germline CDR1 is MDHEN and CDR2 SYDVKM. The CDR3 has 16 residues. Trimming cost V 2 bases and J 0 bases, with 13 bases left between them.